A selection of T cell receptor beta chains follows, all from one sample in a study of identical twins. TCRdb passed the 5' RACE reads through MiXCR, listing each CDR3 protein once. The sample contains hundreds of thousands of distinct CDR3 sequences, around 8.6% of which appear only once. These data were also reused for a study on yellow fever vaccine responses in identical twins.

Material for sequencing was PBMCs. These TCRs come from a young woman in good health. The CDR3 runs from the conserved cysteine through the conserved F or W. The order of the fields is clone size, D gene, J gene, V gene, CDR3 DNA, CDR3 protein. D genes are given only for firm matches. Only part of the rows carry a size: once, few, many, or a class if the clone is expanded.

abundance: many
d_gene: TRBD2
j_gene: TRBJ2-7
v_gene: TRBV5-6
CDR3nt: TGTGCCAGCAGCTCGGGGAGGGGATACGAGCAGTACTTC
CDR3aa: CASSSGRGYEQYF

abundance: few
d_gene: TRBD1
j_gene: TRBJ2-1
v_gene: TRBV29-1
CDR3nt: TGCAGCGTAGGATGGACAGGGGGTAAGAATGAGCAGTTCTTC
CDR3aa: CSVGWTGGKNEQFF

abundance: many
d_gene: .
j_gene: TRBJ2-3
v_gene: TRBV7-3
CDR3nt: TGTGCCAGCAGCTTCCTTAGCAGGGGCACAGATACGCAGTATTTT
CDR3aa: CASSFLSRGTDTQYF

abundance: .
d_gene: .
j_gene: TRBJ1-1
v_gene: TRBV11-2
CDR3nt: TGTGCCACCGCGGGGGGCCGCTGGGAGAACACTGAAGCTTTCTTT
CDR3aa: CATAGGRWENTEAFF

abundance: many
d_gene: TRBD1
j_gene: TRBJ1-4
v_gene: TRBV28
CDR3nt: TGTGCCAGCAGTTCGACAGGGGGTATAACTAATGAAAAACTGTTTTTT
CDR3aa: CASSSTGGITNEKLFF

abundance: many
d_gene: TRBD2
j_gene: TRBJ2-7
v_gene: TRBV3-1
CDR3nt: TGTGCCAGCAGCCAAGATCTCGGGGGGTCGCAGTACTTC
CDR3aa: CASSQDLGGSQYF

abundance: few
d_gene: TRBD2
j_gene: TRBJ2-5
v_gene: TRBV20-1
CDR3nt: TGCAGTGCTAGACTAGCGGGGGCGGGCGAGACCCAGTACTTC
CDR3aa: CSARLAGAGETQYF

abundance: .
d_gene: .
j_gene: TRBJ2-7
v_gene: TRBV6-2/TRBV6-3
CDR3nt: TGTGCCAGCAGCACCCTACTGGCGGAGGAGCAGTACTTC
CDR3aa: CASSTLLAEEQYF

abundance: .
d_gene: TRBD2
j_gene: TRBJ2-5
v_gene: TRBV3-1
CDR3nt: TGTGCCAGCAGCCACACAACCGGGACTAGGAAAGAGACCCAGTACTTC
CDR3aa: CASSHTTGTRKETQYF

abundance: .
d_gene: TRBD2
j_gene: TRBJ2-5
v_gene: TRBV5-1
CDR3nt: TGCGCCAGCAGCTTGGCTAGATCTAGCGGGGAGCTGCAAGAGACCCAGTACTTC
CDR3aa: CASSLARSSGELQETQYF

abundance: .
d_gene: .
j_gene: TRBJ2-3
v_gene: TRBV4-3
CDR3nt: TGCGCCAGCAGCCAAGATAACGGGAGATTAGATACGCAGTATTTT
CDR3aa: CASSQDNGRLDTQYF

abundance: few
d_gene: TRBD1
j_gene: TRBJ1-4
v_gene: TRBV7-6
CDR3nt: TGTGCCAGCAGCTATCTTGAGGGGGCCGAACTGTTTTTT
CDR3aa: CASSYLEGAELFF

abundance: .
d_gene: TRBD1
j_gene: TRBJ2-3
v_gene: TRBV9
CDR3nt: TGTGCCAGCAGCTCCCCGGGACAGGGGTATTCAGATACGCAGTATTTT
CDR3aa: CASSSPGQGYSDTQYF

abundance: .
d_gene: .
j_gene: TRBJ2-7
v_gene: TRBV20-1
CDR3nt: TGCAGTGCTAGCGCTCTTAGCGTCAGCTCCTACGAGCAGTACTTC
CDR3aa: CSASALSVSSYEQYF

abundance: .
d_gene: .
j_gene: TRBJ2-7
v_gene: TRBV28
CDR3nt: TGTGCCAGCAGCCTACACCCGGGACTGAACTCCTACGAGCAGTACTTC
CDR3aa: CASSLHPGLNSYEQYF

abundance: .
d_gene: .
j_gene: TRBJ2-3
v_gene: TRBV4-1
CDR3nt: TGCGCCAGCAGCCAAGATGTGGCATTAGCCCGCTCAGATACGCAGTATTTT
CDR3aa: CASSQDVALARSDTQYF

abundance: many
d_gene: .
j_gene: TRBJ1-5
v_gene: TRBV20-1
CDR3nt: TGCAGTGCTAGGATGGGGACTAGGGACCAGCCCCAGCATTTT
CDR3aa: CSARMGTRDQPQHF

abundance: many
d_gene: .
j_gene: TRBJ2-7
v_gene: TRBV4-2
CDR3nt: TGTGCCAGCAGCCAAGCGGGCTACGAGCAGTACTTC
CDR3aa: CASSQAGYEQYF

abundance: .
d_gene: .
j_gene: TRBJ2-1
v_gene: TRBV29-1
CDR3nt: TGCAGCGTTGAAGATCGGGCCTATGAGCAGTTCTTC
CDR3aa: CSVEDRAYEQFF

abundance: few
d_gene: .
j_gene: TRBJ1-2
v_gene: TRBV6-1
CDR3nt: TGTGCCAGCACCCAGGGCTCCAGCGGTGGCTACACCTTC
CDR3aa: CASTQGSSGGYTF

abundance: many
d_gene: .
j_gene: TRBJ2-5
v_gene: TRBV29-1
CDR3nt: TGCAGCGTTGGGAAGCAAGAGACCCAGTACTTC
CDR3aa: CSVGKQETQYF

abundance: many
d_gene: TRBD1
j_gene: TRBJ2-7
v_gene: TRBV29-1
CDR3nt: TGCAGCGTTGAAGGGACAGGGACCTACGAGCAGTACTTC
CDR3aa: CSVEGTGTYEQYF

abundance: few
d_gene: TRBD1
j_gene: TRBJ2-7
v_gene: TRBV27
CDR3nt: TGTGCCAGCATTCTATTCCGGGACAGCTACGAGCAGTACTTC
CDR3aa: CASILFRDSYEQYF

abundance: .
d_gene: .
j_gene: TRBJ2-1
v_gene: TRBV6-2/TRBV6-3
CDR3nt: TGTGCCAGCAGGAAAGTGCATGAGCAGTTCTTC
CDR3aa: CASRKVHEQFF

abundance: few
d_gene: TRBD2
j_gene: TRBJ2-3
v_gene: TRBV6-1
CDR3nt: TGTGCCAGCAGTGCGACTAGCGGGGGTCTCACAGATACGCAGTATTTT
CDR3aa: CASSATSGGLTDTQYF

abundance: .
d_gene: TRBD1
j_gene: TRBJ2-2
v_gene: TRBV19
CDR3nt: TGTGCCAGCCACCGACAGGGCTCCACCGGGGAGCTGTTTTTT
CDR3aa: CASHRQGSTGELFF

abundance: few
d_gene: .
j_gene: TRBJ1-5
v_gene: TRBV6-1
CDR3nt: TGTGCCAGCAGGCTGGCCCTTGGAAGCAATCAGCCCCAGCATTTT
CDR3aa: CASRLALGSNQPQHF

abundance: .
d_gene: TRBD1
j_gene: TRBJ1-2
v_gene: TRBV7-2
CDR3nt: TGTGCCAGCAGCTCGCGACAGGGGTACTATGGCTACACCTTC
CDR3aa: CASSSRQGYYGYTF

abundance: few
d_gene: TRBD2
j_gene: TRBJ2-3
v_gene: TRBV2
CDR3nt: TGTGCCAGCAGTACTGACGGGACTAGCGGGGGAGATACGCAGTATTTT
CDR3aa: CASSTDGTSGGDTQYF

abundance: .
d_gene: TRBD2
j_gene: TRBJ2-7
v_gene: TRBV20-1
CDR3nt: TGCAGTGCTACCGGGAGGGCCAGGGAGCAGTACTTC
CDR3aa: CSATGRAREQYF

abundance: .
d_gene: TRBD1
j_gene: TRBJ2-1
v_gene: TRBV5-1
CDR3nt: TGCGCCAGCAGCCCGCTGGGGACAGGGCCCCACTACAATGAGCAGTTCTTC
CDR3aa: CASSPLGTGPHYNEQFF

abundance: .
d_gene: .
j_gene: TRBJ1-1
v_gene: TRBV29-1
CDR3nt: TGCAGCGCAAACACAAAGGGGAGAGGGAACACTGAAGCTTTCTTT
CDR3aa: CSANTKGRGNTEAFF

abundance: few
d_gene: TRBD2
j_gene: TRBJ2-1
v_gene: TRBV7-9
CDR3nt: TGTGCCAGCAGCACGAAAGATGCTAGCGGTTTCAATGAGCAGTTCTTC
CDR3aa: CASSTKDASGFNEQFF

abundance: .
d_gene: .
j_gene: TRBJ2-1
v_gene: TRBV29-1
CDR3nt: TGCAGCGCCCTAGAGCATGGTACGGGCAATGAGCAGTTCTTC
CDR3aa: CSALEHGTGNEQFF

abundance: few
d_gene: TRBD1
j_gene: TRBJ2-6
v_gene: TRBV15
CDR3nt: TGTGCCACCAGACCCAGGGGGTCTGGGGCCAACGTCCTGACTTTC
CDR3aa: CATRPRGSGANVLTF

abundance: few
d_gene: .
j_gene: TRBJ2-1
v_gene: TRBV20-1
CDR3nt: TGCAGTGCTAGGCCGAGGGCTTTCTACAATGAGCAGTTCTTC
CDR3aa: CSARPRAFYNEQFF

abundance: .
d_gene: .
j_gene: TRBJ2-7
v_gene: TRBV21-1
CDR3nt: TGTGCCAGCAGGACCCCGGGGCCCTACGAGCAGTACTTC
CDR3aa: CASRTPGPYEQYF

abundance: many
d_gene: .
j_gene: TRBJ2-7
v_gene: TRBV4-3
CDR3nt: TGCGCCAGCAGCCAAGAAAAGGCAGGGATAGCGGAGCAGTACTTC
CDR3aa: CASSQEKAGIAEQYF

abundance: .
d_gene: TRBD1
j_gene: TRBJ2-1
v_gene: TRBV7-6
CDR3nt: TGTGCCAGCAGCTTAATCTCGGGGACAGGGGCATCTAGTGAGCAGTTCTTC
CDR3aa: CASSLISGTGASSEQFF

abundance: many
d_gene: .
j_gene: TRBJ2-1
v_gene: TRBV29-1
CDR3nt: TGCAGCGTTGGGGTATCGAGACTAGCAGAGGGGGGTGAGCAGTTCTTC
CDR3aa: CSVGVSRLAEGGEQFF

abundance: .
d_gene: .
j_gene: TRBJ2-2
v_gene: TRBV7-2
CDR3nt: TGTGCCAGCAGCCCCTCTAAGGGCGGGGAGCTGTTTTTT
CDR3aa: CASSPSKGGELFF

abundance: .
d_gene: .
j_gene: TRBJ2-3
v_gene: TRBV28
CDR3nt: TGTGCCAGCAGGTCAACGGTGGGCACAGATACGCAGTATTTT
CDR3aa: CASRSTVGTDTQYF

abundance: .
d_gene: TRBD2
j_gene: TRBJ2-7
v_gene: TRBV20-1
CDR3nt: TGCAGTGCTAACTTCGGGGGGGCCTACGAGCAGTACTTC
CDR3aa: CSANFGGAYEQYF

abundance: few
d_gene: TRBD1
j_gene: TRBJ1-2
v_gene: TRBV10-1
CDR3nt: TGCGCCACCTCGGACAGGGGAGGCGATGGCTACACCTTC
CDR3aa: CATSDRGGDGYTF

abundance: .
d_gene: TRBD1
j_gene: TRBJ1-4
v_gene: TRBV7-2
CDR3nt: TGTGCCAGCAGCGACGGGACAGCTTATAATGAAAAACTGTTTTTT
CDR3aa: CASSDGTAYNEKLFF

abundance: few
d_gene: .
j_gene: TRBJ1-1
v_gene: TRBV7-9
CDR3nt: TGTGCCAGCAGTGAAGACAGTTTGAACACTGAAGCTTTCTTT
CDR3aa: CASSEDSLNTEAFF

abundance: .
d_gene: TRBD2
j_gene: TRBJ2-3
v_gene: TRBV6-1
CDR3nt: TGTGCCAGCACCTCTAGCGGGGACACAGATACGCAGTATTTT
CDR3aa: CASTSSGDTDTQYF

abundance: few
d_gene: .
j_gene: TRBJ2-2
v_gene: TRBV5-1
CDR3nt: TGCGCCAGCAGCTCCAAGTCGGCCGGGGAGCTGTTTTTT
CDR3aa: CASSSKSAGELFF

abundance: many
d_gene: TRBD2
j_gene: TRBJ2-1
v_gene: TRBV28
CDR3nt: TGTGCCAGTAGCGGGAGGACTACCTACAATGAGCAGTTCTTC
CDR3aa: CASSGRTTYNEQFF

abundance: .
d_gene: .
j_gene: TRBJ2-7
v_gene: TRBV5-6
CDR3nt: TGTGCCAGCAGCTGGACAGTGACTCCATACTACGAGCAGTACTTC
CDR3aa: CASSWTVTPYYEQYF

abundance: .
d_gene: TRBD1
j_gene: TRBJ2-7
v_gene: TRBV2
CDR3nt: TGTGCCAGCAGTGAATTTGCAGGGGGCTACGAGCAGTACTTC
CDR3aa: CASSEFAGGYEQYF

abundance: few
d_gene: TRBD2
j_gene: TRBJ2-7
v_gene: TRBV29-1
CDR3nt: TGCAGCGTTGTTCCTAGCGGGGCATCCTACGAGCAGTACTTC
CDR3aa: CSVVPSGASYEQYF

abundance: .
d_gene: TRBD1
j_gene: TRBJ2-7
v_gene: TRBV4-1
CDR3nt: TGCGCCAGCAGCGTACCGGGACAGGGCTACGAGCAGTACTTC
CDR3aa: CASSVPGQGYEQYF